The 13 T cell receptor beta chains in this list originate from one sample, sequenced in a study of response to subunit inactivated influenza vaccine (dated by TCRdb to the late 2010s). Library preparation used RT-PCR. The sample was run on an Illumina HiSeq 2500. TCRdb passed the public sequencing reads through fastp at Q25 and MiXCR, retaining productive beta sequences. Identical CDR3 protein sequences are pooled into one entry, listed with their most common genes and DNA. The sample includes 500,000 to 550,000 distinct CDR3 sequences, with 7.2% observed a single time. Under 15% of the sample is in the top ten clones. The sample was PBMCs from blood, taken less than 30 months after vaccination. The receptors were gathered from a man between 50 and 69 years old who received an inactivated influenza vaccine. Donor details come from another sample of the same person, matched by shared clones.

This clonotype was picked up many times. V usage is TRBV15 and J usage is TRBJ2-5; maybe TRBD1 (6 bases). In germline, CDR1 is LNHNV, CDR2 YYDKDF (reference sequence). With 1 base removed from V and 2 bases from J, the gap between germline ends came to 8 bases. CDR3 size: 14 residues. The CDR3 reads CATSRGQGQETQYF. DNA for the CDR3: TGTGCCACCAGCAGAGGTCAGGGGCAAGAGACCCAGTACTTC.

The chain joins TRBV4-2 to TRBJ2-1, with D perhaps assigned TRBD1 or TRBD2 (7 bases each). The germline gives CDR1 LGHNA, CDR2 YNFKEQ. V dropped 2 bases and J dropped 1 base, with 21 bases sitting between them. The CDR3 covers 19 residues. The CDR3 sequence is CASSQLWGGRDRSYNEQFF. CDR3 DNA: TGTGCCAGCAGCCAATTATGGGGGGGCCGGGACAGATCCTACAATGAGCAGTTCTTC.

Only a few counts were recorded for this clonotype. The chain joins TRBV12-3 or TRBV12-4 to TRBJ2-1, with 7 bases aligning to TRBD2. The CDR3 spans 15 residues. The trim removed 7 bases at V and 2 bases at J, leaving 8 bases unmatched. This CDR3 reads CASTLAGTTYNEQFF. The CDR3 bases are TGTGCCAGCACCTTAGCGGGCACAACCTACAATGAGCAGTTCTTC.

V and J are TRBV11-2 and TRBJ2-1; 10 bases match TRBD2. Germline CDR1 SGHAT, CDR2 FQNNGV. There are 18 residues in the CDR3. Germline trimming cut 4 bases from V and 9 bases from J; bases unmatched to any gene: 18. The CDR3 DNA reads TGTGCCAGCAGCTCCCACACCTTAGCGGGGGGCTTCTGGATTGAGCAGTTCTTC. Translation: CASSSHTLAGGFWIEQFF.

CDR3 loop: CAISESGQGAHEQYF. The CDR3 nucleotides read TGTGCCATCAGTGAGTCGGGACAGGGGGCCCACGAGCAGTACTTC. This chain connects TRBV10-3 to TRBJ2-7; 12 bases align to TRBD1. V was pared by 0 bases and J by 5 bases, with 2 bases of the junction left unmatched. The CDR3 runs 15 residues. Germline values: CDR1 ENHRY, CDR2 SYGVKD.

The gene calls are TRBV20-1 and TRBJ2-3; 9 bases line up with TRBD2. Losses at the gene ends were 6 bases for V and 3 bases for J; bases not matched to a gene: 7. The CDR3 is 14 amino acids. Germline loops: CDR1 DFQATT, CDR2 SNEGSKA (reference sequence). As DNA, the CDR3 is TGCAGTGCCGGCCGGCGGGGGGGAACAGATACGCAGTATTTT. It is translated as CSAGRRGGTDTQYF.

Many counts were recorded for this clonotype. The V call is TRBV7-9, the J call TRBJ2-1, with D uncertain. The CDR3 has 17 amino acids. V shed 5 bases and J shed 2 bases, with 19 bases lying between them. Germline CDR1 and CDR2: SEHNR and FQNEAQ (reference sequence). The CDR3 loop reads CASSDDWSKGTYNEQFF. Written as DNA, the CDR3 is TGTGCCAGCAGCGACGACTGGTCAAAGGGTACCTACAATGAGCAGTTCTTC.

This clonotype showed up many times. The chain has TRBV20-1 and TRBJ1-2; 8 positions agree with TRBD1. Looked up from germline, CDR1 is DFQATT and CDR2 is SNEGSKA (reference sequence). V lost 5 bases and J lost 8; bases outside the gene matches: 10. The CDR3 spans 13 residues. This chain's CDR3 is CSADRQGIGGYTF. The CDR3 coding sequence is TGCAGTGCTGATCGACAGGGGATCGGCGGCTACACCTTC.

There are many counts of this clonotype. A much larger clone lies a single base off, so this may be a read error. This sequence joins TRBV12-3 or TRBV12-4 and TRBJ2-1; 8 positions agree with TRBD2. This CDR3 is 19 amino acids long. CDR3 coding DNA: TGTACCTTCAGTTTCGGGCCTGTCGGCGGGAGGATACCCTACAATGAGCAGTTCTTC. It encodes CTFSFGPVGGRIPYNEQFF.

The chain has TRBV7-2 and TRBJ2-3; unclear D gene. From germline, CDR1 is SGHTA and CDR2 FQGNSA. This CDR3 spans 17 amino acids. Deletions cut 1 base from V and 4 bases from J, with 18 bases between. CDR3 amino acids: CASSLGLIGRGSDTQYF. In nucleotides, the CDR3 is TGTGCCAGCAGCTTAGGCTTAATTGGTCGTGGTTCAGATACGCAGTATTTT.

This chain uses TRBV28 with TRBJ2-2; a possible D gene is TRBD2 (5 bases). From germline, CDR1 is MDHEN and CDR2 SYDVKM. The CDR3 runs 13 residues. V lost 7 bases and J 7 bases, leaving 13 bases between the germline ends. CDR3: CASIGGRHGELFF. The CDR3 nucleotides read TGTGCCAGCATCGGCGGGCGTCACGGGGAGCTGTTTTTT.

In its sample, this clonotype was seen a few times. The chain joins TRBV3-1 to TRBJ1-3; TRBD1 matches 7 bases. CDR1 and CDR2 from the germline V gene are LGHDT and YNNKEL (reference sequence). The CDR3 extends over 15 amino acids. Germline trimming cut 3 bases from V and 4 bases from J; bases unmatched to any gene: 6. The chain's CDR3 is CASSQSTGPGNTIYF. CDR3 nucleotide sequence: TGTGCCAGCAGCCAGTCGACAGGGCCAGGAAACACCATATATTTT.

The sample holds many counts of this clonotype. The chain recombines TRBV11-2 with TRBJ2-2, with 7 bases identical to TRBD1. V lost 5 bases, J lost 5 bases, and 8 bases stayed unmatched. The CDR3 consists of 15 residues. The germline V gene encodes CDR1 SGHAT and CDR2 FQNNGV. CDR3 amino acids: CASSLWTGGTGELFF. The CDR3 DNA is TGTGCCAGCAGCCTCTGGACAGGCGGTACCGGGGAGCTGTTTTTT.